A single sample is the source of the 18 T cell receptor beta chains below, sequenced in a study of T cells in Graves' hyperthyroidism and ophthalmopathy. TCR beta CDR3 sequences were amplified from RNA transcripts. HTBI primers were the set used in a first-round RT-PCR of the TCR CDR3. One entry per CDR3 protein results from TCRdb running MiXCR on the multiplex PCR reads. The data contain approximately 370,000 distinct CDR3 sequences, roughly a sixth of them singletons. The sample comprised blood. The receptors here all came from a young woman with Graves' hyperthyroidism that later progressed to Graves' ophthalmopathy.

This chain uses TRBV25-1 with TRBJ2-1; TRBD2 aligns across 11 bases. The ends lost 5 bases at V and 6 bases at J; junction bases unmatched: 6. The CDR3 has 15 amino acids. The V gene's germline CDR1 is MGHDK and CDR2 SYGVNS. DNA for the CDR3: TGTGCCAGCAGTCCCCTAGCGGGAGGATCCAATGAGCAGTTCTTC. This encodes CASSPLAGGSNEQFF.

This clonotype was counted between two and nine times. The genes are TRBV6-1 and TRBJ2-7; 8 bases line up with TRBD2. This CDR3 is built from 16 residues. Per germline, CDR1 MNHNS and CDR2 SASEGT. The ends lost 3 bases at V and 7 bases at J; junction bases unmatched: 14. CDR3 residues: CASSDTGTLGGGEQYF. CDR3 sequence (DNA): TGTGCCAGCAGTGATACCGGGACATTGGGCGGGGGGGAGCAGTACTTC.

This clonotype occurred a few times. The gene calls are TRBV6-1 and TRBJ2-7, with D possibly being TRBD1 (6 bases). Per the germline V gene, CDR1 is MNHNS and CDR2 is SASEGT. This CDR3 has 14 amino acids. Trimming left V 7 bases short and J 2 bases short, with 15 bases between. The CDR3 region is CASTAGAGTYEQYF. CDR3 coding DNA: TGTGCCAGCACGGCAGGGGCGGGCACCTACGAGCAGTACTTC.

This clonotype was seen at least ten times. CDR3 in amino acids: CASSPGQFPNQPQHF. The CDR3, as DNA: TGCGCCAGCAGCCCGGGACAGTTTCCTAATCAGCCCCAGCATTTT. The genes are TRBV5-1 and TRBJ1-5; TRBD1 agrees at 7 bases. Germline V gives CDR1 SGHRS, CDR2 YFSETQ. CDR3 length equals 15 residues. V lost 4 bases, J lost 4 bases, and 8 bases stayed unmatched. Using reference TRBV5-1 and TRBJ1-5 for the parts outside the CDR3, the full variable domain is KAGVTQTPRYLIKTRGQQVTLSCSPISGHRSVSWYQQTPGQGLQFLFEYFSETQRNKGNFPGRFSGRQFSNSRSEMNVSTLELGDSALYLCASSPGQFPNQPQHFGDGTRLSIL.

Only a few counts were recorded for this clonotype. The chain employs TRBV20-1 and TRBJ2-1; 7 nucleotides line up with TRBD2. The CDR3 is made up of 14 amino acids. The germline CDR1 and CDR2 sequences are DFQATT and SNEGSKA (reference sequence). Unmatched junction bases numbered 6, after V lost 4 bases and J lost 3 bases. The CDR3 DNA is TGCAGTGCTACAGCGGGGCAACGCTACAATGAGCAGTTCTTC. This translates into CSATAGQRYNEQFF.

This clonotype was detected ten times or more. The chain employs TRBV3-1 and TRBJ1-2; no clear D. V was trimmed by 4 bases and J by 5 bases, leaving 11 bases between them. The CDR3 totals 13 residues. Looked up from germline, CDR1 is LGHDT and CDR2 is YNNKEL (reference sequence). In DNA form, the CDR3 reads TGTGCCAGCAGCCTTATCGGAGGGTATGGCTACACCTTC. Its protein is CASSLIGGYGYTF.

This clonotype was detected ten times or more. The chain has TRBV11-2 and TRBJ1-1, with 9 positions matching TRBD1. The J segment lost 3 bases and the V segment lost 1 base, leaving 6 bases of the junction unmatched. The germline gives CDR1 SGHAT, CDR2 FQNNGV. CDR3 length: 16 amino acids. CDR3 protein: CASSLVRDRADTEAFF. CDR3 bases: TGTGCCAGCAGCTTAGTTAGGGACAGGGCCGACACTGAAGCTTTCTTT.

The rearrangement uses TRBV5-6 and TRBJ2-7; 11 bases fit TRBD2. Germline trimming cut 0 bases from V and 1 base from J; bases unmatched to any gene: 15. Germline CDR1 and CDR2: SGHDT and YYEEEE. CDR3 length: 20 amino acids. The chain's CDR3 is CASSLGPGSGRAEWSYEQYF. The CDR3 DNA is TGTGCCAGCAGCTTGGGCCCCGGTAGCGGGAGGGCCGAGTGGTCCTACGAGCAGTACTTC.

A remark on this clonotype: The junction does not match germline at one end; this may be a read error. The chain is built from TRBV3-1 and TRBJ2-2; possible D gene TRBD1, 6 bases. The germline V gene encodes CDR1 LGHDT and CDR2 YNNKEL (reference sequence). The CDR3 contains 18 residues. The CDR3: CTSSQIRTGRVNTGELFF. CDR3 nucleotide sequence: TGTACCAGCAGCCAAATAAGAACAGGGAGAGTAAACACCGGGGAGCTGTTTTTT.

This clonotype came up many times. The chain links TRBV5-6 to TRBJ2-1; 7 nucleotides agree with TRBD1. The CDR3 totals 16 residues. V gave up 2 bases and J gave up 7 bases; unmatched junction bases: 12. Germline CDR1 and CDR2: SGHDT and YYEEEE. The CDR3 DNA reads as TGTGCCAGCAGCTTAAAAATACTGACAGGGACAAATGAGCAGTTCTTC. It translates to CASSLKILTGTNEQFF.

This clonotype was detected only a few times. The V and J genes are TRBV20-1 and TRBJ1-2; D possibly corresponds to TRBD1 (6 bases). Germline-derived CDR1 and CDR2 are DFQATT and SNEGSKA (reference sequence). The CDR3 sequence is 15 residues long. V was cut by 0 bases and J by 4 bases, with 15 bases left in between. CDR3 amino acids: CSARDPRGAGYGYTF. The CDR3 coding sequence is TGCAGTGCTAGAGACCCCAGGGGCGCAGGCTATGGCTACACCTTC.

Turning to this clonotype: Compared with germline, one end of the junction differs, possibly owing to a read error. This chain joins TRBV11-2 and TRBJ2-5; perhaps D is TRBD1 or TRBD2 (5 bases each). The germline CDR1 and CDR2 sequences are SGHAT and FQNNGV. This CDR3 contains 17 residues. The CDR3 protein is CAGSFRVGSGSAGTQYF. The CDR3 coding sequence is TGTGCCGGCAGCTTCAGGGTTGGGTCGGGATCCGCGGGGACCCAGTACTTC.

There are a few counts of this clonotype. CDR3 in DNA: TGTGCCAGCAGTGATGACAGGGATGAGCAGTTCTTC. Protein sequence: CASSDDRDEQFF. The chain joins TRBV6-2 or TRBV6-3 to TRBJ2-1; 7 bases match TRBD1. The CDR3 contains 12 residues. V was pared by 5 bases and J by 8 bases, with 3 bases of the junction left unmatched. Germline V CDR1 and CDR2: MNHEY, SVGEGT.

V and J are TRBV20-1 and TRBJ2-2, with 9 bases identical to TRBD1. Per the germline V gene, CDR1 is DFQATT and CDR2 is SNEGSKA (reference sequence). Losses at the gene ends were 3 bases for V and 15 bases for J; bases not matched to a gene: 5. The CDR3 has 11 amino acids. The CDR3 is CSARDTGGLFF. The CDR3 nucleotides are TGCAGTGCTAGGGATACAGGGGGCTTGTTTTTT.

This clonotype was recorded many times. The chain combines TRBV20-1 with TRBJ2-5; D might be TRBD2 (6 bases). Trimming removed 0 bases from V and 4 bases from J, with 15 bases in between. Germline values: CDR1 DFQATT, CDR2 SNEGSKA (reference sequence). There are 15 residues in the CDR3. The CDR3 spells CSARDRGTKGETQYF. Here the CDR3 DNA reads TGCAGTGCTAGAGATCGCGGGACGAAAGGAGAGACCCAGTACTTC.

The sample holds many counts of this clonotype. CDR3 nucleotide sequence: TGTGCCATCGGTCCCGGACAGGGAGAGGGCGGGGAGCTGTTTTTT. This encodes CAIGPGQGEGGELFF. The rearrangement joins TRBV24-1 to TRBJ2-2, with 8 positions matching TRBD1. J lost 7 bases, V lost 11 bases, and 14 bases had no gene match. The length of the CDR3 is 15 residues. Per the germline V gene, CDR1 is KGHDR and CDR2 is SFDVKD.

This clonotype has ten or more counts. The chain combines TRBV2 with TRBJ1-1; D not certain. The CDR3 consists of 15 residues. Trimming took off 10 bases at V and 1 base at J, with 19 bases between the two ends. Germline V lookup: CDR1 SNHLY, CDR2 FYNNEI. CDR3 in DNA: TGTGCCACCCAAACGAAGGGCACCGCGAACACTGAAGCTTTCTTT. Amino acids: CATQTKGTANTEAFF.

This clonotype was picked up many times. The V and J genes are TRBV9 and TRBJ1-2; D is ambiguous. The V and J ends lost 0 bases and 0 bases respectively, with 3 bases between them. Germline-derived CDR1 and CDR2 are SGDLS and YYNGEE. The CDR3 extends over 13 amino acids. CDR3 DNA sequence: TGTGCCAGCAGCGTAGGGACTAACTATGGCTACACCTTC. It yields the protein CASSVGTNYGYTF.